Below, one TCR beta chain is given with its context. The germline gives CDR1 LNHDA, CDR2 SQIVND (reference sequence). After removal of 5 bases from V and 0 bases from J, the junction contained 6 bases not matched to a gene. CDR3 length: 18 residues. The sample originates from a study of blood T cell repertoires in COVID-19. Overall study context: Acute and convalescent COVID-19 specimens originated in the United States, Italy and Spain.

Participants had their cohort set by participant-reported clinical history. In the source study's methods: Reference gene primer amplification in the assay estimated nucleated cell counts. TCRdb's table, derived via immunoSEQ multiplex PCR, lists solely in-frame clones and lacks some. The V and J calls and the clone size are those of that table, but D and trimming were determined from the DNA. The sample contains 150,000 to 200,000 clones, over 80% of which appear only once. The chain combines TRBV19 with TRBJ2-1, with 14 bases fitting TRBD2. This TCR came from a woman aged 30 to 39 who had been exposed to COVID-19. The sample was PBMCs or T cells enriched from blood (not recorded which). CDR3 region: CASSQGTSGGSSYNEQFF. Written as DNA, the CDR3 is TGTGCCAGTAGTCAGGGGACTAGCGGGGGTAGCTCCTACAATGAGCAGTTCTTC.